The 20 T cell receptor beta chains below all came from one sample that was sequenced in a study of blood T cell repertoires in COVID-19. Sequenced by immunoSEQ multiplex PCR; TCRdb stores in-frame clones only, minus some. The sample has nearly 250,000 clones; more than 75% are singletons. The specimen sequenced was PBMCs or T cells enriched from blood (not recorded which). These receptors came from a woman between 45 and 65 years old who had recovered from COVID-19.

The chain employs TRBV28 and TRBJ1-5, with D tentatively TRBD1 (5 bases). Germline V lookup: CDR1 MDHEN, CDR2 SYDVKM. There are 16 residues in the CDR3. V was shortened by 3 bases and J by 7 bases, with 19 bases between the two germline ends. The CDR3 is CASSLGGAGTGQPQHF. The CDR3 DNA reads as TGTGCCAGCAGTTTGGGCGGTGCGGGGACGGGCCAGCCCCAGCATTTT.

In its sample, this clone was seen once. The chain recombines TRBV5-4 with TRBJ2-7, with 7 bases identical to TRBD1. The germline gives CDR1 SGHNT, CDR2 YYREEE (reference sequence). The junction had 5 bases not matched to a gene; V was cut back by 4 bases and J by 1 base. The CDR3 sequence is 14 residues long. The CDR3 nucleotides are TGTGCCAGCAGCCCACAGGGGCGATCCTACGAGCAGTACTTC. Residues: CASSPQGRSYEQYF.

This clone was seen a single time. The chain couples TRBV19 to TRBJ1-1; D unresolved. The CDR3 loop spans 15 amino acids. Germline assignment: CDR1 LNHDA and CDR2 SQIVND (reference sequence). V shed 1 base and J shed 4 bases, with 13 bases lying between them. The CDR3 DNA is TGTGCCAGTAGTATAGCCTTCATTGGGAGCACTGAAGCTTTCTTT. This translates into CASSIAFIGSTEAFF.

This chain connects TRBV30 to TRBJ2-5; the match to TRBD1 covers 8 bases. V lost 8 bases and J lost 1; bases outside the gene matches: 9. Germline loops: CDR1 GTSNPN, CDR2 SVGIG (reference sequence). The CDR3 has 14 amino acids. The CDR3 sequence is CARGQGDLQETQYF. As DNA, the CDR3 is TGTGCCCGCGGACAGGGCGACCTCCAAGAGACCCAGTACTTC. Looking up the rest from reference TRBV30 and TRBJ2-5 gives the full variable domain: SQTIHQWPATLVQPVGSPLSLECTVEGTSNPNLYWYRQAAGRGLQLLFYSVGIGQISSEVPQNLSASRPQDRQFILSSKKLLLSDSGFYLCARGQGDLQETQYFGPGTRLLVL.

The chain joins TRBV2 to TRBJ1-5; tentative D call: TRBD1 (6 bases). CDR1 is SNHLY, CDR2 FYNNEI, per germline. This CDR3 has 13 amino acids. The ends were cut back, 3 bases at V and 7 bases at J, with 10 bases in the middle. The CDR3 sequence is CASSDQGLQPQHF. The CDR3 coding sequence is TGTGCCAGCAGTGACCAGGGGCTACAGCCCCAGCATTTT.

A few counts support this clone. V and J are TRBV2 and TRBJ1-2; possibly TRBD1 for D (6 bases). This CDR3 has 14 residues. With 2 bases removed from V and 3 bases from J, the gap between germline ends came to 10 bases. The germline gives CDR1 SNHLY, CDR2 FYNNEI. The CDR3, as DNA: TGTGCCAGCAGTGAACTGGGGGCAGACTATGGCTACACCTTC. Its translation is CASSELGADYGYTF.

The CDR3 sequence is CASGPGLAGSKFF. The CDR3 coding sequence is TGTGCCAGCGGCCCGGGACTAGCGGGATCGAAGTTCTTC. This chain joins TRBV6-4 and TRBJ2-1; TRBD2 matches at 13 bases. V trimming: 8 bases; J trimming: 14 bases; junction bases outside the gene matches: 9. Germline CDR1 reads MRHNA; CDR2 reads SNTAGT. This CDR3 comprises 13 residues.

V usage is TRBV4-2 and J usage is TRBJ2-7; tentative D call: TRBD2 (6 bases). The V gene lost 3 bases and the J gene lost 0 bases, with 15 bases spanning the gap. The germline CDR1 and CDR2 sequences are LGHNA and YNFKEQ. CDR3 length: 16 amino acids. The CDR3 nucleotides are TGTGCCAGCAGCCATGGTCTAGCGACAAGCTCCTACGAGCAGTACTTC. This translates into CASSHGLATSSYEQYF.

The chain carries TRBV5-1 and TRBJ2-7; TRBD1 aligns across 7 bases. From germline, CDR1 is SGHRS and CDR2 YFSETQ. The length of the CDR3 is 14 residues. The V segment lost 4 bases and the J segment 2 bases; nucleotides outside the gene matches: 6. The CDR3 reads CASSQTGTAYEQYF. The CDR3 DNA is TGCGCCAGCAGCCAAACTGGGACAGCCTACGAGCAGTACTTC.

This clone was seen a handful of times. The chain couples TRBV6-2 or TRBV6-3 to TRBJ1-1; D is undetermined. Germline V lookup: CDR1 MNHEY, CDR2 SVGEGT. This CDR3 is 16 amino acids long. V dropped 3 bases and J dropped 0 bases, with 14 bases sitting between them. The CDR3 here is CASSYWLTSMNTEAFF. CDR3 bases: TGTGCCAGCAGTTATTGGCTGACAAGTATGAACACTGAAGCTTTCTTT.

The chain has TRBV29-1 and TRBJ2-3; D call uncertain. The CDR3 runs to 13 residues. CDR1 is SQVTM, CDR2 ANQGSEA, per germline. V lost 5 bases to trimming and J lost 2 bases, with 11 bases between them. Here the CDR3 DNA reads TGCAGCGTTCGACAAGGCGTCACAGATACGCAGTATTTT. Translation gives CSVRQGVTDTQYF.

This clone showed up just a few times. The rearrangement joins TRBV6-5 to TRBJ1-1, with 7 positions matching TRBD1. Germline lookup yields CDR1 MNHEY and CDR2 SVGAGI. The CDR3 is made up of 13 amino acids. The V and J ends lost 6 bases and 3 bases, in that order; junction bases with no gene match: 4. The CDR3 sequence: CASRQGTDTEAFF. CDR3 nucleotides: TGTGCCAGCAGGCAAGGGACAGACACTGAAGCTTTCTTT.

This clone was seen only once. V and J are TRBV28 and TRBJ2-1; 7 nucleotides line up with TRBD2. Trimming removed 8 bases from V and 1 base from J; junction bases left unmatched: 2. The CDR3 totals 13 residues. Germline CDR1 is MDHEN and CDR2 is SYDVKM. The CDR3 here is CASVAGSYNEQFF. The CDR3 DNA reads as TGTGCCAGCGTAGCGGGTTCCTACAATGAGCAGTTCTTC.

The CDR3 DNA reads as TGCGCCAGCAGCCAAAACCAAGGGGCGGGGGAAAAACTGTTTTTT. It is translated as CASSQNQGAGEKLFF. The chain couples TRBV4-1 to TRBJ1-4; possibly TRBD1 for D (5 bases). Trimming took 2 bases from V and 8 from J, leaving 15 bases between them. The CDR3 covers 15 residues. Germline CDR1 MGHRA, CDR2 YSYEKL.

This clone was detected once. This chain connects TRBV7-3 to TRBJ2-5; D not resolved. Trimming stripped 2 bases from V and 5 bases from J, with 24 bases between. The germline CDR1 and CDR2 sequences are SGHTA and FQGTGA. This CDR3 comprises 18 residues. The CDR3: CASSLRSPTIGPRETQYF. The CDR3 DNA sequence: TGTGCCAGCAGCTTACGCAGCCCGACAATTGGTCCCCGGGAGACCCAGTACTTC.

In its sample, this clone was seen a few times. This chain joins TRBV6-5 and TRBJ2-3, with D possibly being TRBD2 (6 bases). CDR3 length equals 15 residues. CDR1 MNHEY and CDR2 SVGAGI come from the germline V gene. V lost 4 bases and J 6 bases, leaving 17 bases between the germline ends. CDR3 in DNA: TGTGCCAGCAGTTCCCTAGCGAGGCCCCGGGATACGCAGTATTTT. Translating it yields CASSSLARPRDTQYF.

This chain links TRBV4-3 with TRBJ1-4; 7 bases are shared with TRBD1. The germline gives CDR1 LGHNA, CDR2 YSLEER. The CDR3 totals 16 residues. The junction had 8 bases not matched to a gene; V was cut back by 3 bases and J by 4 bases. CDR3 nucleotide sequence: TGCGCCAGCAGCCAGCGCAGGGGGAGCTTTAATGAAAAACTGTTTTTT. Protein product: CASSQRRGSFNEKLFF.

This clone appeared a single time. This chain connects TRBV6-5 to TRBJ2-1; a possible D gene is TRBD1 (6 bases). The CDR3 runs to 12 residues. Per the germline V gene, CDR1 is MNHEY and CDR2 is SVGAGI. V lost 5 bases and J lost 6, with 8 bases in between. CDR3 in amino acids: CASSQGFNEQFF. The CDR3 DNA follows: TGTGCCAGCAGTCAGGGGTTCAATGAGCAGTTCTTC.

The chain couples TRBV5-6 to TRBJ2-5, with a weak D call TRBD1 (5 bases). V was cut by 4 bases and J by 6 bases, with 19 bases left in between. The CDR3 runs 15 residues. Looked up from germline, CDR1 is SGHDT and CDR2 is YYEEEE. The CDR3 nucleotides read TGTGCCAGCAGCCGCAGGGTTAATGGTTTACAGACCCAGTACTTC. This translates into CASSRRVNGLQTQYF.

This CDR3 is CASSQEQGRNTIYF. CDR3 in DNA: TGTGCCAGCAGCCAAGAGCAGGGAAGAAACACCATATATTTT. This sequence joins TRBV3-1 (or the pseudogene TRBV3-2) and TRBJ1-3; D may be TRBD1 (5 bases). This CDR3 spans 14 amino acids. Germline V gene lookup returns CDR1 LGHDT and CDR2 YNNKEL (reference sequence). The V end lost 0 bases, the J end lost 5 bases, and 8 bases lay between the germline ends.